Here is one T cell receptor beta chain with its context. Germline V gene sequence: CDR1 SGDLS, CDR2 YYNGEE. This CDR3 spans 15 amino acids. Trimming removed 2 bases at V and 1 base at J, with 7 bases between. This specimen comes from a study of control samples from healthy donors and cancer patients. The method was immunoSEQ multiplex PCR; TCRdb's version includes in-frame clones alone and lacks a portion of them. The repertoire includes around 110,000 clones, approximately 90% of them detected once, and 2% to 2.5% sits in the top ten. Sequenced input: blood. The chain carries TRBV9 and TRBJ2-6, with D possibly being TRBD1 (6 bases). The TCR originated in a woman in her sixties or seventies in good health. CDR3 residues: CASSVGQSGANVLTF. In DNA, the CDR3 is TGTGCCAGCAGCGTCGGACAGTCTGGGGCCAACGTCCTGACTTTC.